This section outlines one TCR beta chain sequence together with its context. The germline V gene has CDR1 KGHSH and CDR2 LQKENI. With V trimmed by 6 bases and J by 5 bases, 16 bases remained unmatched. The CDR3 consists of 17 residues. The data derive from a study of blood T cell repertoires in COVID-19. The assay was immunoSEQ multiplex PCR, and TCRdb's table has in-frame clones only and misses some. This sample yields a few hundred thousand clones, of which roughly 85% are seen a single time; 8% to 13% belongs to the top ten. The receptor was derived from a woman in her 70s with acute or convalescent COVID-19. The specimen was peripheral blood. The chain joins TRBV18 to TRBJ2-1; 7 nucleotides agree with TRBD2. The chain's CDR3 is CASSRQSRSGANNEQFF. Written as DNA, the CDR3 is TGTGCCAGCTCCCGACAATCGAGAAGCGGGGCCAACAATGAGCAGTTCTTC.